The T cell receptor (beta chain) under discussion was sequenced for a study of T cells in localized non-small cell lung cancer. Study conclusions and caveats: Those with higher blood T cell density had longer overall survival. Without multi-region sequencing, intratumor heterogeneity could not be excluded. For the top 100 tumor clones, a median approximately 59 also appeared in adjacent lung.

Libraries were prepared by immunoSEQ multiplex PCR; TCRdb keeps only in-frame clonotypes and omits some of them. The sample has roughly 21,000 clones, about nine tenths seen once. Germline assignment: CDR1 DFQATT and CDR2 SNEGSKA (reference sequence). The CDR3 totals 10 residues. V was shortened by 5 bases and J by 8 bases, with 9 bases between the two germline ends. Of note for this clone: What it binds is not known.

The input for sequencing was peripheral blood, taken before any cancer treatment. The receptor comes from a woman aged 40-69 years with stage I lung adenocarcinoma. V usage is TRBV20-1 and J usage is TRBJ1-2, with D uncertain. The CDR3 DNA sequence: TGCAGTGCTCCACCGGGGGGCTACACCTTC. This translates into CSAPPGGYTF.